The 28 T cell receptor beta chains listed next were all sequenced from one sample in a study of T cells in tuberculosis. Using immunoSEQ multiplex PCR, the repertoire was profiled, and TCRdb retains in-frame clones only, with some absent. The table has under 45,000 clones, approximately 95% seen once. The sequenced sample was PBMCs. The receptors stem from a donor aged 10-29 years with latent tuberculosis or without tuberculosis infection.

The V gene is TRBV6-5, the J gene TRBJ1-6; D gene ambiguous. The V and J ends lost 4 bases and 4 bases respectively, with 5 bases between them. There are 13 residues in the CDR3. Germline V gene sequence: CDR1 MNHEY, CDR2 SVGAGI. CDR3 DNA: TGTGCCAGCAGTTCAGGTTATAATTCACCCCTCCACTTT. It translates to CASSSGYNSPLHF.

V gene TRBV19 combines with J gene TRBJ1-6, with D unclear. CDR3 length: 15 residues. Germline assignment: CDR1 LNHDA and CDR2 SQIVND (reference sequence). V dropped 4 bases and J dropped 5 bases, with 12 bases sitting between them. This CDR3 is CASSTGWVDNSPLHF. The CDR3 region has the DNA TGTGCCAGTAGTACCGGGTGGGTCGATAATTCACCCCTCCACTTT.

The chain carries TRBV11-2 and TRBJ1-1; D perhaps matches TRBD1 (5 bases). From germline, CDR1 is SGHAT and CDR2 FQNNGV. V shed 5 bases and J shed 11 bases, with 18 bases lying between them. The CDR3 has 13 amino acids. CDR3 DNA: TGTGCCAGCAGCGGGGTAGGGTCGGGGGTCGCTTTCTTT. It yields the protein CASSGVGSGVAFF.

This chain connects TRBV18 to TRBJ2-7, with TRBD1 matching 7 bases. Trimming removed 2 bases from V and 6 bases from J; junction bases left unmatched: 1. From germline, CDR1 is KGHSH and CDR2 LQKENI. This CDR3 has 12 amino acids. The CDR3 bases are TGTGCCAGCTCACCAACAGGGGTCGAGCAGTACTTC. Amino acids: CASSPTGVEQYF. The variable domain in full, with the rest retrieved from reference TRBV18 and TRBJ2-7, is NAGVMQNPRHLVRRRGQEARLRCSPMKGHSHVYWYRQLPEEGLKFMVYLQKENIIDESGMPKERFSAEFPKEGPSILRIQQVVRGDSAAYFCASSPTGVEQYFGPGTRLTVT.

CDR3 protein: CASSADRGYGYTF. In DNA, the CDR3 is TGTGCCAGCAGCGCCGACAGGGGGTATGGCTACACCTTC. The chain has TRBV7-6 and TRBJ1-2, with 9 bases fitting TRBD1. Per the germline V gene, CDR1 is SGHVS and CDR2 is FNYEAQ. This CDR3 has 13 amino acids. The V segment lost 5 bases and the J segment 5 bases; nucleotides outside the gene matches: 3.

The chain combines TRBV4-1 with TRBJ2-3; D is ambiguous. The CDR3 is 14 amino acids. The germline V gene encodes CDR1 MGHRA and CDR2 YSYEKL. Deletions cut 0 bases from V and 6 bases from J, with 10 bases between. The CDR3 reads CASSQEPDGDTQYF. The CDR3 coding sequence is TGCGCCAGCAGCCAAGAGCCTGACGGGGATACGCAGTATTTT.

This chain uses TRBV7-2 with TRBJ1-5; 9 bases map to TRBD1. Germline trimming cut 5 bases from V and 0 bases from J; bases unmatched to any gene: 8. This CDR3 spans 17 amino acids. Germline-derived CDR1 and CDR2 are SGHTA and FQGNSA. The DNA for the CDR3 is TGTGCCAGCAGCCGCCGGGACAGGGCTTATAGCAATCAGCCCCAGCATTTT. It encodes CASSRRDRAYSNQPQHF.

The chain combines TRBV7-2 with TRBJ1-6, with 9 positions matching TRBD1. Looked up from germline, CDR1 is SGHTA and CDR2 is FQGNSA. This CDR3 is built from 17 residues. V was clipped by 5 bases and J by 9 bases; unmatched bases: 14. The CDR3 DNA sequence: TGTGCCAGCAGCCTACCACCGGGACAGGGAATCGGTTCACCCCTCCACTTT. As protein: CASSLPPGQGIGSPLHF.

The rearrangement joins TRBV18 to TRBJ1-1; maybe TRBD1 (5 bases). The CDR3 is made up of 14 amino acids. CDR1 KGHSH and CDR2 LQKENI come from the germline V gene. V lost 5 bases and J lost 1, with 11 bases in between. CDR3 sequence (DNA): TGTGCCAGCTCATACGATCAGGGGAACACTGAAGCTTTCTTT. Protein: CASSYDQGNTEAFF. Looking up the rest from reference TRBV18 and TRBJ1-1 gives the full variable domain: NAGVMQNPRHLVRRRGQEARLRCSPMKGHSHVYWYRQLPEEGLKFMVYLQKENIIDESGMPKERFSAEFPKEGPSILRIQQVVRGDSAAYFCASSYDQGNTEAFFGQGTRLTVV.

The V call is TRBV2, the J call TRBJ2-1; D may be TRBD1 (6 bases). Germline loops: CDR1 SNHLY, CDR2 FYNNEI. V was shortened by 3 bases and J by 8 bases, with 14 bases between the two germline ends. The CDR3 has 14 residues. CDR3 DNA sequence: TGTGCCAGCAGTGAGGACAGAGTCTCGGATGAGCAGTTCTTC. It yields the protein CASSEDRVSDEQFF.

In DNA form, the CDR3 reads TGTGCCTGGACCCTTCCGGGGGTTGGTGGCTACACCTTC. Translating gives CAWTLPGVGGYTF. The chain carries TRBV30 and TRBJ1-2, with D perhaps TRBD1 (5 bases). CDR1 is GTSNPN, CDR2 SVGIG, per germline (reference sequence). This CDR3 comprises 13 residues. Trimming shortened V by 4 bases and J by 7 bases, and 16 bases separated the two germline ends.

The chain links TRBV7-3 to TRBJ2-1; no clear D. From germline, CDR1 is SGHTA and CDR2 FQGTGA. The germline V and J ends were trimmed by 5 bases and 6 bases, with 8 bases remaining between them. The CDR3 consists of 12 residues. CDR3 bases: TGTGCCAGCAGCAACCCCGGCAATGAGCAGTTCTTC. Protein sequence: CASSNPGNEQFF.

The chain has TRBV29-1 and TRBJ1-1, with unresolved D. Germline lookup yields CDR1 SQVTM and CDR2 ANQGSEA. The V and J ends lost 3 bases and 8 bases respectively, with 16 bases between them. The CDR3 spans 13 residues. The CDR3 spells CSVDRISAGEAFF. The CDR3 bases are TGCAGCGTTGATAGGATCTCAGCGGGCGAAGCTTTCTTT.

The rearrangement uses TRBV5-1 and TRBJ1-6, with 9 bases aligning to TRBD1. In germline, CDR1 is SGHRS, CDR2 YFSETQ. J was trimmed by 9 bases and V by 7 bases; bases with no gene match: 14. This CDR3 contains 16 residues. The CDR3 region has the DNA TGCGCCAGCGGACAGGGGATACCACCTATAATTTCACCCCTCCACTTT. Translated, it gives CASGQGIPPIISPLHF.

The chain combines TRBV15 with TRBJ1-5, with D hard to call. The ends were cut back, 0 bases at V and 3 bases at J, with 12 bases in the middle. The CDR3 is 16 residues long. CDR1 and CDR2 from the germline V gene are LNHNV and YYDKDF (reference sequence). Written as DNA, the CDR3 is TGTGCCACCAGCAGAGAAACAGTCCCGAACAATCAGCCCCAGCATTTT. Protein: CATSRETVPNNQPQHF.

The chain links TRBV27 to TRBJ1-5, with 7 bases identical to TRBD1. Germline loops: CDR1 MNHEY, CDR2 SMNVEV (reference sequence). There are 15 residues in the CDR3. J gave up 7 bases and V 6 bases, and 12 bases lay outside the gene matches. The chain's CDR3 is CASSRAGGGGQPQHF. The CDR3 bases are TGTGCCAGCAGCCGGGCAGGAGGGGGCGGCCAGCCCCAGCATTTT.

The J gene is TRBJ1-4, the V gene TRBV7-9; 10 bases are a match to TRBD1. The CDR3 is 16 amino acids. Germline loops: CDR1 SEHNR, CDR2 FQNEAQ (reference sequence). J gave up 8 bases and V 5 bases, and 11 bases lay outside the gene matches. CDR3 protein: CASSPGQGMSGEKLFF. CDR3 sequence (DNA): TGTGCCAGCAGCCCGGGACAGGGGATGTCGGGGGAAAAACTGTTTTTT.

The V and J genes are TRBV5-1 and TRBJ2-2; 12 bases fit TRBD2. Germline V lookup: CDR1 SGHRS, CDR2 YFSETQ. The CDR3 is 17 amino acids. Unmatched junction bases numbered 4, after V lost 4 bases and J lost 0 bases. DNA for the CDR3: TGCGCCAGCAGCCACGGACTAGCGGGGACGAACACCGGGGAGCTGTTTTTT. Amino acids: CASSHGLAGTNTGELFF.

CDR3 protein: CASSDNRGLNTEAFF. The CDR3 DNA sequence: TGTGCCAGTAGTGACAACAGGGGCCTCAACACTGAAGCTTTCTTT. The rearrangement joins TRBV19 to TRBJ1-1; 7 bases agree with TRBD1. V gave up 5 bases and J gave up 2 bases; unmatched junction bases: 8. The germline V gene has CDR1 LNHDA and CDR2 SQIVND (reference sequence). This CDR3 is built from 15 residues.

The rearrangement links TRBV5-4 to TRBJ1-1; 7 nucleotides align to TRBD1. This CDR3 has 13 residues. V trimming: 6 bases; J trimming: 5 bases; junction bases outside the gene matches: 7. The germline V gene encodes CDR1 SGHNT and CDR2 YYREEE (reference sequence). Here the CDR3 DNA reads TGTGCCAGCACAGGGGGTTGGAAGACTGAAGCTTTCTTT. It translates to CASTGGWKTEAFF.

The V gene is TRBV2, the J gene TRBJ2-5; 12 nucleotides align to TRBD2. The CDR3 has 18 amino acids. CDR1 is SNHLY and CDR2 is FYNNEI in the germline V gene. The V gene end was trimmed by 1 base and the J gene end by 5 bases; junction bases not matched to a gene: 11. The CDR3 sequence is CASSEGGLAGSWLETQYF. CDR3 nucleotide sequence: TGTGCCAGCAGTGAAGGAGGACTAGCGGGGAGCTGGCTGGAGACCCAGTACTTC.

J is TRBJ2-7 and V is TRBV30; D call uncertain. Per germline, CDR1 GTSNPN and CDR2 SVGIG (reference sequence). Trimming took 0 bases from V and 6 from J, leaving 15 bases between them. This CDR3 region has 14 residues. The CDR3 here is CAWSVSGLLIEQYF. As DNA, the CDR3 is TGTGCCTGGAGTGTATCTGGGCTCCTCATCGAGCAGTACTTC.

The chain joins TRBV15 to TRBJ2-3, with 15 bases fitting TRBD2. The CDR3 is made up of 16 amino acids. Germline V lookup: CDR1 LNHNV, CDR2 YYDKDF (reference sequence). The J segment lost 6 bases and the V segment lost 6 bases, leaving 7 bases of the junction unmatched. The CDR3 bases are TGTGCCACCAGACGGACTAGCGGGGGGGTGTGGGATACGCAGTATTTT. Amino acid sequence: CATRRTSGGVWDTQYF.

The chain couples TRBV27 to TRBJ2-7, with 9 positions matching TRBD1. This CDR3 has 15 residues. Germline CDR1 MNHEY, CDR2 SMNVEV (reference sequence). V lost 5 bases, J lost 2 bases, and 7 bases stayed unmatched. The CDR3 is CASSGSGDRAYEQYF. The CDR3 bases are TGTGCCAGCAGTGGATCAGGGGACAGGGCCTACGAGCAGTACTTC.

The chain carries TRBV10-3 and TRBJ1-3; TRBD1 is a possible D gene (6 bases). V lost 3 bases to trimming and J lost 0 bases, with 6 bases between them. The CDR3 is 14 residues long. Germline-derived CDR1 and CDR2 are ENHRY and SYGVKD. CDR3 DNA: TGTGCCATCAGTGACAGGGGCTCTGGAAACACCATATATTTT. Translation gives CAISDRGSGNTIYF.

The chain is built from TRBV5-1 and TRBJ2-2, with D possibly being TRBD1 (5 bases). CDR3 length: 15 residues. Germline CDR1 reads SGHRS; CDR2 reads YFSETQ. V was pared by 0 bases and J by 0 bases, with 6 bases between. The CDR3 DNA sequence: TGCGCCAGCAGCTTGGGGGGCGCGAACACCGGGGAGCTGTTTTTT. This codes for CASSLGGANTGELFF.

The genes are TRBV7-9 and TRBJ1-2; TRBD1 agrees at 10 bases. Losses at the gene ends were 1 base for V and 7 bases for J; bases not matched to a gene: 6. Germline V gene data show CDR1 as SEHNR and CDR2 as FQNEAQ (reference sequence). This CDR3 contains 15 residues. The CDR3 coding sequence is TGTGCCAGCAGCTTAGGGCGACAGGGGGCCGGTGGCTACACCTTC. Translated: CASSLGRQGAGGYTF.

This clone was seen a single time. The J gene is TRBJ2-1, the V gene TRBV7-9; 9 positions agree with TRBD2. Germline CDR1 and CDR2: SEHNR and FQNEAQ (reference sequence). This CDR3 comprises 15 residues. Unmatched junction bases numbered 8, after V lost 5 bases and J lost 6 bases. The CDR3 coding sequence is TGTGCCAGCAGCCGTTCGCGGGGGGGCACCAATGAGCAGTTCTTC. The encoded protein is CASSRSRGGTNEQFF. The whole variable domain, filled in from reference TRBV7-9 and TRBJ2-1, reads DTGVSQNPRHKITKRGQNVTFRCDPISEHNRLYWYRQTLGQGPEFLTYFQNEAQLEKSRLLSDRFSAERPKGSFSTLEIQRTEQGDSAMYLCASSRSRGGTNEQFFGPGTRLTVL.